This T cell receptor (beta chain) was captured by sequencing in a study of cytomegalovirus exposure and HLA in healthy donors. The assay was immunoSEQ multiplex PCR, and TCRdb's table has in-frame clones only and misses some. The sample holds over 110,000 clones, 84% seen once. Germline assignment: CDR1 SGHRS and CDR2 YFSETQ. The CDR3 has 14 amino acids. V gave up 5 bases and J gave up 2 bases; unmatched junction bases: 7. V is TRBV5-1 and J is TRBJ2-7, with 7 nucleotides matching TRBD2. The TCR was taken from a woman aged 25 to 39 in good health and CMV-seronegative. Sample: PBMCs. The CDR3 here is CASRRLAETYEQYF. The CDR3 nucleotides are TGCGCCAGCAGGCGGCTAGCGGAAACCTACGAGCAGTACTTC. Full variable domain (rest looked up from reference TRBV5-1 and TRBJ2-7): KAGVTQTPRYLIKTRGQQVTLSCSPISGHRSVSWYQQTPGQGLQFLFEYFSETQRNKGNFPGRFSGRQFSNSRSEMNVSTLELGDSALYLCASRRLAETYEQYFGPGTRLTVT.